The 30 T cell receptor beta chains listed next were all sequenced from one sample in a study of blood T cell repertoires in COVID-19. Using immunoSEQ multiplex PCR, the repertoire was profiled, and TCRdb retains in-frame clones only, with some absent. This table holds around 100,000 clones, more than 75% found once. Sequencing used peripheral blood. The receptors were sampled from a man aged 70 or older with acute or convalescent COVID-19.

The genes are TRBV5-8 and TRBJ1-3, with 7 nucleotides matching TRBD1. Germline V lookup: CDR1 SGHTS, CDR2 YDEGEE. CDR3 length equals 15 residues. V was clipped by 3 bases and J by 0 bases; unmatched bases: 3. CDR3 protein: CASSYRQGSGNTIYF. DNA for the CDR3: TGTGCCAGCAGCTACCGACAGGGCTCTGGAAACACCATATATTTT.

The genes are TRBV6-5 and TRBJ1-2; D is ambiguous. V was cut by 9 bases and J by 6 bases, with 14 bases left in between. The length of the CDR3 is 12 residues. Germline-derived CDR1 and CDR2 are MNHEY and SVGAGI. The CDR3 nucleotides are TGTGCCAGTGTGTTCGGGTCTAATGGCTACACCTTC. Translating it yields CASVFGSNGYTF.

There are a few counts of this clone. V usage is TRBV19 and J usage is TRBJ1-2; D remains unclear. Germline V gene lookup returns CDR1 LNHDA and CDR2 SQIVND (reference sequence). Trimming stripped 1 base from V and 3 bases from J, with 9 bases between. The CDR3 is 14 amino acids. CDR3 DNA: TGTGCCAGTAGTATAGTTCAGGCGCACTATGGCTACACCTTC. Residues: CASSIVQAHYGYTF.

The chain joins TRBV11-3 to TRBJ1-3, with D unclear. Trimming stripped 5 bases from V and 0 bases from J, with 5 bases between. CDR3 length: 13 amino acids. Germline CDR1 SGHNT, CDR2 YENEEA. The CDR3 sequence: CASSRDSGNTIYF. CDR3 nucleotides: TGTGCCAGCAGCCGCGACTCTGGAAACACCATATATTTT.

The chain recombines TRBV2 with TRBJ2-7, with 9 bases identical to TRBD1. Germline assignment: CDR1 SNHLY and CDR2 FYNNEI. J lost 6 bases, V lost 0 bases, and 3 bases had no gene match. The CDR3 extends over 14 amino acids. The CDR3 spells CASSEAGTGIEQYF. CDR3 nucleotides: TGTGCCAGCAGTGAAGCGGGGACAGGGATCGAGCAGTACTTC.

The chain links TRBV27 to TRBJ1-1, with TRBD1 as a possible D gene (5 bases). Germline-derived CDR1 and CDR2 are MNHEY and SMNVEV (reference sequence). V was cut by 6 bases and J by 1 base, with 12 bases left in between. This CDR3 has 14 amino acids. CDR3 nucleotides: TGTGCCAGCAGGAAATCGGGGGGGAACACTGAAGCTTTCTTT. Translated: CASRKSGGNTEAFF.

The V and J genes are TRBV7-8 and TRBJ1-2; 7 nucleotides agree with TRBD1. The CDR3 is made up of 13 amino acids. Germline CDR1 is SGHVS and CDR2 is FQNEAQ. The ends lost 6 bases at V and 4 bases at J; junction bases unmatched: 5. CDR3 coding DNA: TGTGCCAGCAGTAAGACAGGGATCTATGGCTACACCTTC. Translating it yields CASSKTGIYGYTF.

Worth noting for this clone: Its ends do not fully match the called genes, so a read error is possible. V is TRBV28 and J is TRBJ2-3, with a possible D match to TRBD1 (5 bases). CDR1 and CDR2 from the germline V gene are MDHEN and SYDVKM. CDR3 size: 14 residues. The DNA for the CDR3 is TGTGCCAACAGTGGGGCCTATCCTCCAGATACGCAGTATTTT. Its translation is CANSGAYPPDTQYF.

The chain has TRBV5-1 and TRBJ1-1; 12 positions match TRBD1. Looked up from germline, CDR1 is SGHRS and CDR2 is YFSETQ. With 0 bases clipped from V and 4 bases from J, the junction kept 4 bases outside the gene matches. The CDR3 extends over 16 amino acids. The DNA for the CDR3 is TGCGCCAGCAGCTTGGGGGACAGGGGGCCGAGCACTGAAGCTTTCTTT. It codes for CASSLGDRGPSTEAFF.

V is TRBV9 and J is TRBJ1-2, with D tentatively TRBD1 (5 bases). The V gene lost 0 bases and the J gene lost 2 bases, with 11 bases spanning the gap. Germline CDR1 SGDLS, CDR2 YYNGEE. The length of the CDR3 is 15 residues. As DNA, the CDR3 is TGTGCCAGCAGCGTAGGTCAGGGAACCAACTATGGCTACACCTTC. Its protein is CASSVGQGTNYGYTF. The full variable domain, completed using reference TRBV9 and TRBJ1-2, is DSGVTQTPKHLITATGQRVTLRCSPRSGDLSVYWYQQSLDQGLQFLIQYYNGEERAKGNILERFSAQQFPDLHSELNLSSLELGDSALYFCASSVGQGTNYGYTFGSGTRLTVV.

The chain is built from TRBV9 and TRBJ1-6, with D hard to call. Germline V gives CDR1 SGDLS, CDR2 YYNGEE. This CDR3 is built from 15 residues. Trimming took off 0 bases at V and 10 bases at J, with 14 bases between the two ends. The CDR3 DNA reads as TGTGCCAGCAGCGTAGGGGTGAGTGGAGAATCACCCCTCCACTTT. It yields the protein CASSVGVSGESPLHF.

V usage is TRBV5-1 and J usage is TRBJ2-1, with a tentative D call TRBD2 (6 bases). Per the germline V gene, CDR1 is SGHRS and CDR2 is YFSETQ. The CDR3 spans 14 residues. Trimming took 8 bases from V and 5 from J, leaving 17 bases between them. This CDR3 reads CARCGGLRHNEQFF. The DNA for the CDR3 is TGCGCCAGGTGTGGGGGGTTGCGACACAATGAGCAGTTCTTC.

This rearrangement joins TRBV10-3 to TRBJ2-5, with 10 nucleotides matching TRBD2. The CDR3 sequence is 17 residues long. The V gene end was trimmed by 10 bases and the J gene end by 4 bases; junction bases not matched to a gene: 18. Germline V gives CDR1 ENHRY, CDR2 SYGVKD. CDR3 loop: CATGVGLAGELGETQYF. CDR3 in DNA: TGTGCCACGGGGGTAGGGCTAGCGGGAGAGTTAGGAGAGACCCAGTACTTC.

The chain combines TRBV6-5 with TRBJ1-6; perhaps TRBD1 as D (5 bases). The germline gives CDR1 MNHEY, CDR2 SVGAGI. This CDR3 is built from 14 residues. The V gene lost 0 bases and the J gene lost 8 bases, with 8 bases spanning the gap. The CDR3 loop is CASSYSPGHSPLHF. CDR3 coding DNA: TGTGCCAGCAGTTACTCTCCAGGGCATTCACCCCTCCACTTT.

V usage is TRBV6-2 or TRBV6-3 and J usage is TRBJ1-2; weak D call: TRBD1 (5 bases). V was pared by 5 bases and J by 0 bases, with 10 bases between. This CDR3 has 14 amino acids. The germline V gene has CDR1 MNHEY and CDR2 SVGEGT. CDR3 in DNA: TGTGCCAGCAGTGCGGGGGGAGCTAACTATGGCTACACCTTC. Translated: CASSAGGANYGYTF.

This rearrangement joins TRBV6-1 to TRBJ1-5, with 7 nucleotides matching TRBD1. Germline assignment: CDR1 MNHNS and CDR2 SASEGT. V trimming: 3 bases; J trimming: 2 bases; junction bases outside the gene matches: 4. The CDR3 loop spans 15 amino acids. The CDR3 DNA sequence: TGTGCCAGCAGTGAGCGAGACAGGGGCAATCAGCCCCAGCATTTT. Encoded protein: CASSERDRGNQPQHF.

The rearrangement uses TRBV6-5 and TRBJ1-6; D is possibly TRBD1 (6 bases). Trimming shortened V by 2 bases and J by 7 bases, and 12 bases separated the two germline ends. The CDR3 is 15 amino acids. Germline values: CDR1 MNHEY, CDR2 SVGAGI. The CDR3: CASSYETGRNSPLHF. The CDR3 region has the DNA TGTGCCAGCAGTTACGAAACAGGGCGGAATTCACCCCTCCACTTT.

This chain connects TRBV5-1 to TRBJ2-3; 10 bases are a match to TRBD2. Germline trimming cut 7 bases from V and 2 bases from J; bases unmatched to any gene: 16. The CDR3 has 18 residues. CDR1 SGHRS and CDR2 YFSETQ come from the germline V gene. CDR3 region: CASRYRASSGGDTDTQYF. CDR3 nucleotides: TGCGCCAGCCGATATAGGGCCTCTAGCGGGGGTGACACAGATACGCAGTATTTT.

About this clone: The junction does not match germline at one end; this may be a read error. The chain uses TRBV30 and TRBJ1-4, with 9 bases identical to TRBD1. This CDR3 has 17 amino acids. Germline CDR1 is GTSNPN and CDR2 is SVGIG (reference sequence). The CDR3 reads CAWSGGILQGAKEKLFF. CDR3 nucleotide sequence: TGTGCCTGGAGTGGAGGGATCTTACAGGGGGCTAAGGAAAAACTGTTTTTT. Using reference TRBV30 and TRBJ1-4 for the parts outside the CDR3, the full variable domain is SQTIHQWPATLVQPVGSPLSLECTVEGTSNPNLYWYRQAAGRGLQLLFYSVGIGQISSEVPQNLSASRPQDRQFILSSKKLLLSDSGFYLCAWSGGILQGAKEKLFFGSGTQLSVL.

The chain is built from TRBV3-1 (or the pseudogene TRBV3-2) and TRBJ1-1; D is ambiguous. The CDR3 contains 12 residues. The germline V gene encodes CDR1 LGHDT and CDR2 YNNKEL (reference sequence). Trimming removed 6 bases from V and 3 bases from J, with 8 bases in between. The CDR3 sequence is CASRRYDTEAFF. For the CDR3, the DNA is TGTGCCAGCAGGAGGTATGACACTGAAGCTTTCTTT.

CDR3 sequence: CASSLKLNTGNTIYF. CDR3 bases: TGTGCCAGCAGCTTAAAGTTGAACACTGGAAACACCATATATTTT. The chain links TRBV7-2 to TRBJ1-3; D gene unclear. Germline assignment: CDR1 SGHTA and CDR2 FQGNSA. The CDR3 spans 15 residues. V shed 2 bases and J shed 2 bases, with 10 bases lying between them.

V gene TRBV24-1 combines with J gene TRBJ2-1; 7 nucleotides align to TRBD1. Unmatched junction bases numbered 6, after V lost 4 bases and J lost 7 bases. The CDR3 is 14 residues long. Germline CDR1 is KGHDR and CDR2 is SFDVKD. CDR3 DNA: TGTGCCACCAGTGACCGGGACAGACTAAATGAGCAGTTCTTC. This codes for CATSDRDRLNEQFF.

The chain links TRBV9 to TRBJ2-5, with no clear D. CDR1 is SGDLS and CDR2 is YYNGEE in the germline V gene. V lost 0 bases and J lost 5, with 8 bases in between. The CDR3 length is 13 residues. The CDR3 nucleotides are TGTGCCAGCAGCGTAGATGCTGCGGAGACCCAGTACTTC. This sequence encodes CASSVDAAETQYF. The whole variable domain, remainder taken from reference TRBV9 and TRBJ2-5, is DSGVTQTPKHLITATGQRVTLRCSPRSGDLSVYWYQQSLDQGLQFLIQYYNGEERAKGNILERFSAQQFPDLHSELNLSSLELGDSALYFCASSVDAAETQYFGPGTRLLVL.

This clone has more than one count but fewer than ten. The V gene is TRBV28, the J gene TRBJ1-2, with 9 positions matching TRBD1. V lost 6 bases, J lost 4 bases, and 18 bases stayed unmatched. From germline, CDR1 is MDHEN and CDR2 SYDVKM. The CDR3 extends over 18 amino acids. The DNA of the CDR3 is TGTGCCAGCAGACCCATGTCCGGGACAGGGTGGAATGGCTATGGCTACACCTTC. This codes for CASRPMSGTGWNGYGYTF.

The V and J genes are TRBV10-3 and TRBJ2-3; D possibly corresponds to TRBD1 (6 bases). The V and J ends lost 6 bases and 3 bases respectively, with 7 bases between them. There are 12 residues in the CDR3. The germline CDR1 and CDR2 sequences are ENHRY and SYGVKD. The CDR3 reads CAIRGATDTQYF. The CDR3 region has the DNA TGTGCCATCAGGGGGGCAACAGATACGCAGTATTTT.

V and J are TRBV9 and TRBJ2-2; D is ambiguous. The CDR3 is 16 residues long. CDR1 SGDLS and CDR2 YYNGEE come from the germline V gene. Between the trimmed V and J ends, which lost 4 bases and 2 bases, there was a span of 15 bases. CDR3 region: CASSSRMGSNTGELFF. DNA for the CDR3: TGTGCCAGCAGCTCACGGATGGGCTCTAACACCGGGGAGCTGTTTTTT.

The rearrangement links TRBV2 to TRBJ2-2; D call uncertain. CDR3 length: 15 residues. Looked up from germline, CDR1 is SNHLY and CDR2 is FYNNEI. V gave up 6 bases and J gave up 4 bases, with 15 bases separating them. The CDR3 DNA follows: TGTGCCAGCAGGCGAGCTGGCTCGGGCACCGGGGAGCTGTTTTTT. This codes for CASRRAGSGTGELFF.

The rearrangement links TRBV6-1 to TRBJ1-5; a possible D gene is TRBD1 (6 bases). V was pared by 2 bases and J by 0 bases, with 17 bases between. CDR3 length: 18 amino acids. Germline-derived CDR1 and CDR2 are MNHNS and SASEGT. The CDR3 loop is CASSEYPGQTHSNQPQHF. CDR3 DNA: TGTGCCAGCAGTGAATACCCCGGACAGACCCATAGCAATCAGCCCCAGCATTTT.

This chain uses TRBV4-1 with TRBJ2-2, with TRBD2 identical over 12 bases. After removal of 1 base from V and 5 bases from J, the junction contained 11 bases not matched to a gene. Germline V gene sequence: CDR1 MGHRA, CDR2 YSYEKL. CDR3 length: 19 residues. CDR3 in DNA: TGCGCCAGCAGCCAAGTTCCAACTAGCGGGGGGCGGAGAACCGGGGAGCTGTTTTTT. It specifies CASSQVPTSGGRRTGELFF.

The chain links TRBV24-1 to TRBJ2-1, with 10 bases that match TRBD1. The germline CDR1 and CDR2 sequences are KGHDR and SFDVKD. The length of the CDR3 is 15 residues. Losses at the gene ends were 4 bases for V and 5 bases for J; bases not matched to a gene: 4. The DNA for the CDR3 is TGTGCCACCAGTGACCCCGGGACAGGGGACAATGAGCAGTTCTTC. Protein: CATSDPGTGDNEQFF.